This record concerns one T cell receptor beta chain sequence. Its target is not known. In patients aged 18 to 65, hyperthyroidism was newly diagnosed, with duration under 2 months. Template material for amplifying TCR beta CDR3 regions consisted of RNA transcripts. HTBI primers were used for first-round RT-PCR of the TCR CDR3. One entry per CDR3 protein results from TCRdb running MiXCR on the multiplex PCR reads. The data show approximately 740,000 distinct CDR3 sequences, about 14% seen once. The sample is drawn from a study of T cells in Graves' hyperthyroidism and ophthalmopathy. For the study at large: Peripheral blood specimens were obtained at initial diagnosis, prior to any treatment. Study-wide results and limits: Before onset, ophthalmopathy was predicted by the model a median around 6.5 months earlier. A model of 13 V-J features distinguished ophthalmopathy from stable hyperthyroidism.

J gave up 4 bases and V 8 bases, and 4 bases lay outside the gene matches. The CDR3 sequence is 12 residues long. Germline loops: CDR1 MDHEN, CDR2 SYDVKM. Sequencing used blood. This chain joins TRBV28 and TRBJ1-2, with TRBD1 matching 7 bases. The source is a young woman with Graves' hyperthyroidism. This CDR3 reads CASWDRGYGYTF. The CDR3 bases are TGTGCCAGCTGGGACAGAGGCTATGGCTACACCTTC.